This T cell receptor beta chain was identified in a study of T cell responses to AZD1222 COVID-19 vaccine. Study-level background: Pooled in the analysis were second doses at about 4 or about 12 weeks.

Trimming removed 1 base from V and 4 bases from J, with 8 bases in between. CDR3 size: 14 residues. Germline V CDR1 and CDR2: SEHNR, FQNEAQ (reference sequence). Assay: immunoSEQ multiplex PCR; the TCRdb copy retains only in-frame clones and omits some. The sample yields about 100,000 clones, around 90% seen once. On this clone: Its antigen is still unknown.

Study-level findings and limits: Two AZD1222 administrations were followed by greater Spike-specific TCR breadth and depth.

V usage is TRBV7-9 and J usage is TRBJ2-1; no firm D call. The sample in question was peripheral blood, obtained on day 0 of AZD1222 vaccination. This TCR came from an adult in good health. In DNA form, the CDR3 reads TGTGCCAGCAGCTTAGGGGCGCCGTACAATGAGCAGTTCTTC. Encoded protein: CASSLGAPYNEQFF.